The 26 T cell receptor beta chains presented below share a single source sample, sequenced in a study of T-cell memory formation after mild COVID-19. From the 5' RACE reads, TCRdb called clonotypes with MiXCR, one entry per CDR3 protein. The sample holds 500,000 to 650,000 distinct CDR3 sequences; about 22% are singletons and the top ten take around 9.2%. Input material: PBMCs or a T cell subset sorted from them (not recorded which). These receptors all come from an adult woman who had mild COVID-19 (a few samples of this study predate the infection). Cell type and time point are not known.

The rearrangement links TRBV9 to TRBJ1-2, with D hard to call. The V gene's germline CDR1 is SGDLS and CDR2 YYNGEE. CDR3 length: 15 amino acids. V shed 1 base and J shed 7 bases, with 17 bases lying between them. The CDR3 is CASSVSAGPDFGYTF. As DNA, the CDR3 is TGTGCCAGCAGCGTAAGCGCCGGACCCGATTTTGGCTACACCTTC. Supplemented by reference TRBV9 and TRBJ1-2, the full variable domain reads DSGVTQTPKHLITATGQRVTLRCSPRSGDLSVYWYQQSLDQGLQFLIQYYNGEERAKGNILERFSAQQFPDLHSELNLSSLELGDSALYFCASSVSAGPDFGYTFGSGTRLTVV.

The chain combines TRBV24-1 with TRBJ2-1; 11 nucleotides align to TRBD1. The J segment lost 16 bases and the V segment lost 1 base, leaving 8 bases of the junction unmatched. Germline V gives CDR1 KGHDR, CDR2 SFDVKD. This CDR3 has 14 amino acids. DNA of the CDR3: TGTGCCACCAGTGATTTCAGGGGGGACAGGGGGAATTTCTTC. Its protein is CATSDFRGDRGNFF.

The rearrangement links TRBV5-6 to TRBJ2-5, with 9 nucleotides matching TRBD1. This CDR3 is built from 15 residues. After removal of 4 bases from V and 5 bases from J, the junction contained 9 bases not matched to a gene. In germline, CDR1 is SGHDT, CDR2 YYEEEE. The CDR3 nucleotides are TGTGCCAGCAGCCTGGGACAGGGAGTTGGGGAGACCCAGTACTTC. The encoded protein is CASSLGQGVGETQYF.

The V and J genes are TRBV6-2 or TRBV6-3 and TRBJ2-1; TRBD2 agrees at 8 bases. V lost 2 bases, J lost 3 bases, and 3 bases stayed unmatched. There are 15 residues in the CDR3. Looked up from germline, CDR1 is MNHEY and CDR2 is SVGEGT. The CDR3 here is CASSYLREGYNEQFF. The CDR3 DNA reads TGTGCCAGCAGTTACCTACGGGAGGGCTACAATGAGCAGTTCTTC.

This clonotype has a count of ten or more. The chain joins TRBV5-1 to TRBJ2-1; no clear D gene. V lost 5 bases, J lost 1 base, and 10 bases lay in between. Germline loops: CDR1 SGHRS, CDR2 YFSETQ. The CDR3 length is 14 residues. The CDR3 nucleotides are TGCGCCAGCAGTCCAGGCAGTTCCTACAATGAGCAGTTCTTC. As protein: CASSPGSSYNEQFF.

CDR3 amino acids: CASSARTGVPDTQYF. Written as DNA, the CDR3 is TGTGCCAGCAGTGCGCGGACAGGGGTCCCAGATACGCAGTATTTT. The V and J genes are TRBV6-1 and TRBJ2-3, with TRBD1 matching over 9 bases. The CDR3 is 15 residues long. In germline, CDR1 is MNHNS, CDR2 SASEGT. The V and J ends lost 4 bases and 4 bases, in that order; junction bases with no gene match: 6.

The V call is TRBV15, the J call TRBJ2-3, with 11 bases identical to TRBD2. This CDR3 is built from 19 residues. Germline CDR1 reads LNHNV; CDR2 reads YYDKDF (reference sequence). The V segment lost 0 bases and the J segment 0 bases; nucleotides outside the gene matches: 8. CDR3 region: CATSRDVAGGWTSTDTQYF. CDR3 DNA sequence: TGTGCCACCAGCAGAGATGTAGCGGGAGGGTGGACTAGCACAGATACGCAGTATTTT. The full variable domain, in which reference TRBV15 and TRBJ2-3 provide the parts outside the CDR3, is DAMVIQNPRYQVTQFGKPVTLSCSQTLNHNVMYWYQQKSSQAPKLLFHYYDKDFNNEADTPDNFQSRRPNTSFCFLDIRSPGLGDTAMYLCATSRDVAGGWTSTDTQYFGPGTRLTVL.

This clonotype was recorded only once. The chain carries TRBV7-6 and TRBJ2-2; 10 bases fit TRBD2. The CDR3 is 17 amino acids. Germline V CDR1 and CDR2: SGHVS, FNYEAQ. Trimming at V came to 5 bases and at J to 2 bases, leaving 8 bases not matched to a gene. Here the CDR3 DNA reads TGTGCCAGCAGCGAGAATAGCGGGAGGATTAACACCGGGGAGCTGTTTTTT. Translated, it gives CASSENSGRINTGELFF.

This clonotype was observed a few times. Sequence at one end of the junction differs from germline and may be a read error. Here the CDR3 reads CASREGLDTDTQYF. In DNA form, the CDR3 reads TGTGCCAGCAGAGAAGGACTAGATACGGATACGCAGTATTTT. The rearrangement links TRBV6-1 to TRBJ2-3; 7 nucleotides align to TRBD2. CDR3 length: 14 residues. Germline CDR1 and CDR2: MNHNS and SASEGT.

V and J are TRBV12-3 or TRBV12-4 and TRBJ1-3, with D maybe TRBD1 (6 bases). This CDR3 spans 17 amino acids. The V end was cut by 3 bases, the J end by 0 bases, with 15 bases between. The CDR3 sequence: CASSFSTGSYSGNTIYF. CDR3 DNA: TGTGCCAGCAGTTTTTCGACAGGCTCGTACTCTGGAAACACCATATATTTT.

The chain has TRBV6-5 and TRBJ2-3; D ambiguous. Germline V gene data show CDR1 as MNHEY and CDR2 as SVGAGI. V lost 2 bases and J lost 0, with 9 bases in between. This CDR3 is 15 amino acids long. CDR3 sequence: CASSYSTASTDTQYF. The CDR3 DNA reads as TGTGCCAGCAGTTACAGTACAGCTAGCACAGATACGCAGTATTTT.

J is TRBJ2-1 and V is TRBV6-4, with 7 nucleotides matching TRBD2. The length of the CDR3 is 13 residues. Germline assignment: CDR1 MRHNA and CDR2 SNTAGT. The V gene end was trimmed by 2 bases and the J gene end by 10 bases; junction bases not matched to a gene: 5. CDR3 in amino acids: CASSDGERGEQFF. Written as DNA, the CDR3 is TGTGCCAGCAGTGACGGAGAGCGGGGAGAGCAGTTCTTC.

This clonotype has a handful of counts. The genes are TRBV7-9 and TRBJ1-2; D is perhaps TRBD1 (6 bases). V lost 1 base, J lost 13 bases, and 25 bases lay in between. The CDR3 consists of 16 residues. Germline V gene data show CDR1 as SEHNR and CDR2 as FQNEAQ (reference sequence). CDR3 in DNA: TGTGCCAGCAGCTTAGAGAAGAGGTCTGCAGGGGTATGGCTCACCTTC. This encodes CASSLEKRSAGVWLTF.

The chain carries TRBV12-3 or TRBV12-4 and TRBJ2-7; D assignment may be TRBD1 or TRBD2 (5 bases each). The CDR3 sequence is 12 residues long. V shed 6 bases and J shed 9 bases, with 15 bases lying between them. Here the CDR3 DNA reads TGTGCCAGCAGCCCGGGACCGTTCAGGCAGTACTTC. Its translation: CASSPGPFRQYF.

The CDR3 DNA reads TGTGCCAGCAGTCGGAACCTGGGCGCTAACTATGGCTACACCTTC. This codes for CASSRNLGANYGYTF. The chain links TRBV27 to TRBJ1-2; no definite D call. CDR3 length: 15 amino acids. V dropped 5 bases and J dropped 0 bases, with 13 bases sitting between them. Germline V gene data show CDR1 as MNHEY and CDR2 as SMNVEV (reference sequence).

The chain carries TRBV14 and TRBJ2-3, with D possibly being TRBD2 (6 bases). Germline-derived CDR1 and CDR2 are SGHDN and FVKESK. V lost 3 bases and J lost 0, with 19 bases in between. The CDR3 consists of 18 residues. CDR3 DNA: TGTGCCAGCAGCCAGGGGACTCTCGGGGCCACTAGCACAGATACGCAGTATTTT. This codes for CASSQGTLGATSTDTQYF.

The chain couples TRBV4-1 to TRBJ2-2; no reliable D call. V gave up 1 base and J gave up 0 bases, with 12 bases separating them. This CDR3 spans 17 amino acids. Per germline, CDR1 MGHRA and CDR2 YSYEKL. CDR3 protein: CASSQVRRTTNTGELFF. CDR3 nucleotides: TGCGCCAGCAGCCAAGTAAGGCGGACGACGAACACCGGGGAGCTGTTTTTT.

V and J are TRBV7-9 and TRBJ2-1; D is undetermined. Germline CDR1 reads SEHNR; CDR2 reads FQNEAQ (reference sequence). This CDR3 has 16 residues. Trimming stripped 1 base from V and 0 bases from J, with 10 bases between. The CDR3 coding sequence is TGTGCCAGCAGCTTAGAAGCCATCGGCTCCTACAATGAGCAGTTCTTC. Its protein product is CASSLEAIGSYNEQFF.

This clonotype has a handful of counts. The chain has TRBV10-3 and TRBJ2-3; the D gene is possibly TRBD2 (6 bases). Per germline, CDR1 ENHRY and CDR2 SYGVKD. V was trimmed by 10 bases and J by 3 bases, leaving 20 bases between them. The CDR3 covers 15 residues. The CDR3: CATDSGGGPTDTQYF. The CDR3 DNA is TGTGCCACGGACTCTGGGGGAGGTCCGACAGATACGCAGTATTTT.

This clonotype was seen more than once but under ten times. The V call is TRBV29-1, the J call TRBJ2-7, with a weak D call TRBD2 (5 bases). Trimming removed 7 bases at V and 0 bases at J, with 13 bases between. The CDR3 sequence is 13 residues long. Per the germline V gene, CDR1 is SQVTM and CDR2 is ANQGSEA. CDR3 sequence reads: CSATGLDSYEQYF. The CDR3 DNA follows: TGCAGCGCCACTGGACTCGACTCCTACGAGCAGTACTTC.

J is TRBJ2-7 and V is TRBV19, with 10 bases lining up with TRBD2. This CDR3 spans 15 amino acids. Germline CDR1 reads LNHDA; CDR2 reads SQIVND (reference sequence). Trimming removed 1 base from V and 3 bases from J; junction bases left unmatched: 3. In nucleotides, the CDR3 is TGTGCCAGTAGTATAGTGGCTAGCGGGAGCTACGAGCAGTACTTC. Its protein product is CASSIVASGSYEQYF.

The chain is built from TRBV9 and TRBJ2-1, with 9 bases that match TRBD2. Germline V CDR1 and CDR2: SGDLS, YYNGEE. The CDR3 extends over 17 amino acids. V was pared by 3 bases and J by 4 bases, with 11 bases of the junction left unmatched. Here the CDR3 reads CASSGLIAGAVYNEQFF. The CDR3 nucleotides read TGTGCCAGCAGCGGGCTTATAGCGGGGGCCGTTTACAATGAGCAGTTCTTC.

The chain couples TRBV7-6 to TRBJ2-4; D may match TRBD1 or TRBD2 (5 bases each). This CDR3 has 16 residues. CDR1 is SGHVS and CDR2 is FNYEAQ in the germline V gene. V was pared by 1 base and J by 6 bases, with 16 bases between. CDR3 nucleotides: TGTGCCAGCAGCTTAGGGGCAGGGAGTGGGGGAAACATTCAGTACTTC. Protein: CASSLGAGSGGNIQYF.

DNA for the CDR3: TGTGCCAGCTCACCACCGATGAGCGGGGTCGAGACCCAGTACTTC. Translated: CASSPPMSGVETQYF. The J gene is TRBJ2-5, the V gene TRBV18; 7 positions agree with TRBD2. CDR1 is KGHSH and CDR2 is LQKENI in the germline V gene. V lost 0 bases to trimming and J lost 5 bases; unmatched junction nucleotides: 6. This CDR3 contains 15 residues.

CDR3 protein: CAQIDRGRGNQPQHF. CDR3 DNA: TGTGCCCAAATAGATAGGGGACGAGGCAATCAGCCCCAGCATTTT. The genes are TRBV24-1 and TRBJ1-5, with TRBD1 as a possible D gene (5 bases). CDR3 length: 15 amino acids. CDR1 is KGHDR, CDR2 SFDVKD, per germline. Deletions cut 12 bases from V and 2 bases from J, with 19 bases between.

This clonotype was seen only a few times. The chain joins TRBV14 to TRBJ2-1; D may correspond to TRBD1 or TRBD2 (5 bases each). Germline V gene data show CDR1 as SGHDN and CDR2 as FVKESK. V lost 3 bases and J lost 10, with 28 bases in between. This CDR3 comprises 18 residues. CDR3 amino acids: CASSQEEGFFRGWDEQFF. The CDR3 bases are TGTGCCAGCAGCCAGGAAGAAGGATTTTTTAGGGGATGGGACGAGCAGTTCTTC.